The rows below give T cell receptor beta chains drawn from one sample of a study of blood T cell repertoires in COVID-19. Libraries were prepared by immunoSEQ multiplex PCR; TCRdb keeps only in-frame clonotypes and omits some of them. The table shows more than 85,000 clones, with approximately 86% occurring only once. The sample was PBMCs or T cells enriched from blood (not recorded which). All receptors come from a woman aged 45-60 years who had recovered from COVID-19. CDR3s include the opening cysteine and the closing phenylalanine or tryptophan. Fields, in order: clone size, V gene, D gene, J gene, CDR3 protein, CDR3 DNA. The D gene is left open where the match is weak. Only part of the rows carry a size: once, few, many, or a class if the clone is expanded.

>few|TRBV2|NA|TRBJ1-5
CASRLQGGDNQPQHF
TGTGCCAGCAGGCTACAGGGTGGGGACAATCAGCCCCAGCATTTT
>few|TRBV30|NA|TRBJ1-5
CAWSGQGNQPQHF
TGTGCCTGGAGCGGGCAGGGGAATCAGCCCCAGCATTTT
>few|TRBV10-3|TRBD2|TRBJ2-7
CAISERSGLVGGVEQYF
TGTGCCATCAGTGAGCGATCCGGACTAGTTGGGGGAGTAGAGCAGTACTTC
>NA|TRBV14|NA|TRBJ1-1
CATDSWPNTEAFF
TGTGCCACGGACAGCTGGCCGAACACTGAAGCTTTCTTT
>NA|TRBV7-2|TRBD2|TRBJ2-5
CASSFASGGQETQYF
TGTGCCAGCAGCTTCGCTAGCGGGGGCCAAGAGACCCAGTACTTC
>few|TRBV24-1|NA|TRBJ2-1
CATSVNSYNEQFF
TGTGCCACCAGTGTTAACTCCTACAATGAGCAGTTCTTC
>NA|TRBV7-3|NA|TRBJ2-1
CASSLIYGAYNEQFF
TGTGCCAGCAGCTTAATTTACGGAGCCTACAATGAGCAGTTCTTC
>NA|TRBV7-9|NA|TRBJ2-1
CASSLEGGIRSYNEQFF
TGTGCCAGCAGCCTAGAAGGGGGTATTCGCTCCTACAATGAGCAGTTCTTC
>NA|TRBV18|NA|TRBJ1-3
CASSPLGSGGNTIYF
TGTGCCAGCTCACCACTCGGCAGCGGAGGAAACACCATATATTTT
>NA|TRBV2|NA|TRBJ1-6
CASQFSSYNSPLHF
TGTGCCAGTCAATTTAGCTCCTATAATTCACCCCTCCACTTT
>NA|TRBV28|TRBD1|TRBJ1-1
CASRRGLDTEAFF
TGTGCCAGTAGGAGGGGGCTAGACACTGAAGCTTTCTTT
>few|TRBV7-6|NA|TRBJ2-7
CASSLEGGAEQYF
TGTGCCAGCAGCTTAGAGGGGGGGGCTGAGCAGTACTTC
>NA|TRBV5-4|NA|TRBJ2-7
CASSLDVSLANYEQYF
TGTGCCAGCAGCTTGGATGTGTCACTAGCTAACTACGAGCAGTACTTC
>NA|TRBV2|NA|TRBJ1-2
CASLFGDILYGYTF
TGTGCCAGCCTGTTTGGGGACATTCTTTATGGCTACACCTTC
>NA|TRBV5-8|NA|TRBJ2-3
CASSLGTVITDTQYF
TGTGCCAGCAGCTTGGGGACAGTGATCACAGATACGCAGTATTTT
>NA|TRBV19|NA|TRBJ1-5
CASSIGLAGTANQPQHF
TGTGCCAGTAGTATTGGGTTGGCGGGAACGGCCAATCAGCCCCAGCATTTT
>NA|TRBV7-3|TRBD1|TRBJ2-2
CASSWQQGAVGELFF
TGTGCCAGCAGCTGGCAACAGGGGGCGGTCGGGGAGCTGTTTTTT
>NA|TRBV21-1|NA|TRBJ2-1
CASSNPGLAPFRADNEQFF
TGTGCCAGCAGCAATCCGGGACTAGCGCCTTTTCGGGCCGACAATGAGCAGTTCTTC
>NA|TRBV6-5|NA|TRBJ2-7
CASKEGAYEQYF
TGTGCCAGCAAAGAGGGGGCCTACGAGCAGTACTTC
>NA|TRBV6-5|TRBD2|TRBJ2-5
CASRWSLAGQETQYF
TGTGCCAGCAGGTGGTCTCTAGCGGGCCAAGAGACCCAGTACTTC
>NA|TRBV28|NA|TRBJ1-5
CASSSGFSNQPQHF
TGTGCCAGCAGCTCAGGATTCAGCAATCAGCCCCAGCATTTT
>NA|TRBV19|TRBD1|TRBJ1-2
CASSSRDRGRPGYGYTF
TGTGCCAGTAGTTCCCGGGACAGGGGGCGGCCAGGATATGGCTACACCTTC